Shown below are 25 T cell receptor beta chains from a single sample sequenced in a study of T-cell reconstitution after alpha-beta-depleted transplantation in children. Construction of the TCRbeta library involved unique molecular identifiers. In TCRdb, the PCR reads were re-called with MiXCR into one record per CDR3 protein. The table lists 490,000 or so distinct CDR3 sequences, roughly an eighth of them singletons. This specimen consisted of PBMCs from the stem cell graft donor, obtained from the stem cell graft. Every receptor here comes from a human donor who donated a stem cell graft to a child with combined immunodeficiency.

This clonotype was seen a handful of times. CDR3 nucleotides: TGTGCCAGCAGTCCCGGCCGGGGAGGGCGAGAGACCCAGTACTTC. It codes for CASSPGRGGRETQYF. This rearrangement joins TRBV5-5 to TRBJ2-5; TRBD2 aligns across 7 bases. This CDR3 is built from 15 residues. Germline V gives CDR1 SGHKS, CDR2 YYEKEE (reference sequence). V shed 5 bases, J shed 4 bases, and the junction held 11 bases outside the gene matches. Full variable domain (outside the CDR3, taken from reference TRBV5-5 and TRBJ2-5): DAGVTQSPTHLIKTRGQQVTLRCSPISGHKSVSWYQQVLGQGPQFIFQYYEKEERGRGNFPDRFSARQFPNYSSELNVNALLLGDSALYLCASSPGRGGRETQYFGPGTRLLVL.

This clonotype appeared many times. This chain links TRBV9 with TRBJ1-3; D call uncertain. The CDR3 sequence is 15 residues long. V dropped 0 bases and J dropped 0 bases, with 7 bases sitting between them. Germline V gene lookup returns CDR1 SGDLS and CDR2 YYNGEE. The CDR3 sequence is CASSVDIFSGNTIYF. DNA for the CDR3: TGTGCCAGCAGCGTAGACATATTCTCTGGAAACACCATATATTTT.

The V gene is TRBV12-3 or TRBV12-4, the J gene TRBJ1-4; D remains unclear. The V end was cut by 5 bases, the J end by 8 bases, with 12 bases between. CDR3 length: 13 amino acids. The CDR3 is CASSVSEFEKLFF. The CDR3 DNA is TGTGCCAGCAGTGTTTCGGAGTTCGAAAAACTGTTTTTT.

This clonotype has a count of ten or more. V is TRBV5-1 and J is TRBJ2-1; D remains unclear. V was cut by 4 bases and J by 6 bases, with 14 bases left in between. Germline V gives CDR1 SGHRS, CDR2 YFSETQ. The CDR3 spans 14 residues. CDR3 DNA sequence: TGCGCCAGCAGCCCGGCGGCTCCCCGCAATGAGCAGTTCTTC. Encoded protein: CASSPAAPRNEQFF.

The genes are TRBV20-1 and TRBJ2-7; 8 bases map to TRBD2. Germline lookup yields CDR1 DFQATT and CDR2 SNEGSKA (reference sequence). Trimming took 0 bases from V and 5 from J; bases not matched to a gene: 6. The CDR3 spans 14 residues. The CDR3, as DNA: TGCAGTGCTAGAGATCCAGGAGCGGGAGACGAGCAGTACTTC. It encodes CSARDPGAGDEQYF.

This clonotype was found many times. The chain combines TRBV12-3 or TRBV12-4 with TRBJ2-2; D remains unclear. This CDR3 is 14 amino acids long. The germline V and J ends were trimmed by 6 bases and 4 bases, with 12 bases remaining between them. CDR3 bases: TGTGCCAGCAGCCCGATAAGCGTCACCGGGGAGCTGTTTTTT. Its protein is CASSPISVTGELFF.

This sequence joins TRBV4-2 and TRBJ2-1, with 8 bases lining up with TRBD2. The CDR3 contains 13 residues. After removal of 3 bases from V and 8 bases from J, the junction contained 3 bases not matched to a gene. Germline V gene sequence: CDR1 LGHNA, CDR2 YNFKEQ. CDR3 loop: CASSHGGADEQFF. CDR3 nucleotide sequence: TGTGCCAGCAGCCACGGGGGGGCGGATGAGCAGTTCTTC.

This chain joins TRBV10-3 and TRBJ2-7, with D perhaps matching TRBD1 or TRBD2 (6 bases each). Germline-derived CDR1 and CDR2 are ENHRY and SYGVKD. Trimming cost V 8 bases and J 6 bases, with 11 bases left between them. There are 11 residues in the CDR3. CDR3 sequence: CAIRGPGEQYF. Written as DNA, the CDR3 is TGTGCCATCCGGGGGCCAGGCGAGCAGTACTTC.

On this clonotype itself: The junction does not match germline at one end; this may be a read error. The genes are TRBV7-2 and TRBJ2-7, with D perhaps matching TRBD2 (6 bases). CDR3 length equals 15 residues. Germline loops: CDR1 SGHTA, CDR2 FQGNSA. This CDR3 reads CASSLEMGLNNEHYF. The CDR3 DNA reads as TGTGCCAGCAGCTTGGAAATGGGACTGAACAACGAGCATTACTTC.

V is TRBV29-1 and J is TRBJ2-1, with 10 bases identical to TRBD2. The CDR3 runs to 13 residues. Trimming took 5 bases from V and 8 from J; bases not matched to a gene: 6. Germline-derived CDR1 and CDR2 are SQVTM and ANQGSEA. The CDR3: CSVSSGRLYEQFF. The DNA for the CDR3 is TGCAGCGTTTCTAGCGGGAGATTGTATGAGCAGTTCTTC.

This clonotype was detected a few times. One end of the junction is discordant with germline, which a read error may explain. The chain joins TRBV7-7 to TRBJ1-1; D gene ambiguous. Germline loops: CDR1 SSHAT, CDR2 FNYEAQ (reference sequence). The length of the CDR3 is 14 residues. CDR3 nucleotide sequence: TGTGCTAGCAGTCCTGTACAGCCGAACACTGAAGCTTTCTTT. This translates into CASSPVQPNTEAFF.

This clonotype was observed at least ten times. As DNA, the CDR3 is TGCAGCGGCGGGAGGGCCTCCTACAATGAGCAGTTCTTC. This codes for CSGGRASYNEQFF. The chain recombines TRBV29-1 with TRBJ2-1, with 9 positions matching TRBD2. After removal of 7 bases from V and 0 bases from J, the junction contained 1 base not matched to a gene. From germline, CDR1 is SQVTM and CDR2 ANQGSEA. CDR3 size: 13 residues.

CDR3 region: CASSQDWGDTEAFF. In DNA form, the CDR3 reads TGCGCCAGCAGCCAAGATTGGGGGGACACTGAAGCTTTCTTT. V and J are TRBV4-3 and TRBJ1-1; a possible D gene is TRBD1 (5 bases). V was cut by 0 bases and J by 3 bases, with 8 bases left in between. Germline V gene lookup returns CDR1 LGHNA and CDR2 YSLEER. The CDR3 has 14 amino acids.

In this sample, this clonotype turned up many times. The genes are TRBV20-1 and TRBJ2-7; 8 nucleotides agree with TRBD2. V was clipped by 0 bases and J by 4 bases; unmatched bases: 8. This CDR3 comprises 15 residues. Germline CDR1 and CDR2: DFQATT and SNEGSKA (reference sequence). This CDR3 reads CSARDRDSGKYEQYF. The CDR3 DNA sequence: TGCAGTGCTAGAGATCGGGATAGCGGGAAGTACGAGCAGTACTTC.

This clonotype was detected a few times. The chain is built from TRBV7-9 and TRBJ1-1; perhaps TRBD1 as D (6 bases). Germline V gene sequence: CDR1 SEHNR, CDR2 FQNEAQ (reference sequence). This CDR3 comprises 13 residues. Trimming took 5 bases from V and 5 from J, leaving 12 bases between them. In DNA, the CDR3 is TGTGCCAGCAGCCACGAGGGGGAAACTGAAGCTTTCTTT. Translation: CASSHEGETEAFF.

The chain links TRBV20-1 to TRBJ2-2; a possible D gene is TRBD1 (6 bases). Germline V lookup: CDR1 DFQATT, CDR2 SNEGSKA (reference sequence). The ends were cut back, 3 bases at V and 6 bases at J, with 14 bases in the middle. This CDR3 is 14 amino acids long. The CDR3 sequence: CSASRTGYAGELFF. CDR3 nucleotides: TGCAGTGCTAGTCGAACAGGGTACGCCGGGGAGCTGTTTTTT.

V gene TRBV18 combines with J gene TRBJ2-7; perhaps TRBD2 as D (6 bases). This CDR3 is 15 amino acids long. Germline CDR1 is KGHSH and CDR2 is LQKENI. The germline V and J ends were trimmed by 6 bases and 0 bases, with 15 bases remaining between them. The CDR3 sequence: CASSRRAQDSYEQYF. In DNA form, the CDR3 reads TGTGCCAGCTCCCGGAGGGCGCAGGACTCCTACGAGCAGTACTTC.

The table lists this clonotype with many counts. J is TRBJ2-1 and V is TRBV7-2; D unclear. The CDR3 consists of 11 residues. The V end lost 7 bases, the J end lost 10 bases, and 11 bases lay between the germline ends. The germline CDR1 and CDR2 sequences are SGHTA and FQGNSA. The CDR3 coding sequence is TGTGCCAGCATTCTGTTGGAGGAGCAGTTCTTC. Amino acids: CASILLEEQFF.

This clonotype has more than one count but fewer than ten. The chain has TRBV6-5 and TRBJ2-3, with D unresolved. The CDR3 is 15 residues long. V gave up 0 bases and J gave up 6 bases, with 13 bases separating them. CDR1 and CDR2 from the germline V gene are MNHEY and SVGAGI. The CDR3 loop is CASSYSSLGLDTQYF. CDR3 nucleotide sequence: TGTGCCAGCAGTTACTCGAGTCTGGGTCTGGATACGCAGTATTTT.

V usage is TRBV5-1 and J usage is TRBJ2-1; the match to TRBD2 covers 9 bases. CDR1 is SGHRS and CDR2 is YFSETQ in the germline V gene. With V trimmed by 4 bases and J by 8 bases, 13 bases remained unmatched. The CDR3 has 16 amino acids. In DNA form, the CDR3 reads TGCGCCAGCAGCCCCCTTCCAGCGGGGGGTAAGGATGAGCAGTTCTTC. This gives the protein CASSPLPAGGKDEQFF. Full variable domain (missing parts from reference TRBV5-1 and TRBJ2-1): KAGVTQTPRYLIKTRGQQVTLSCSPISGHRSVSWYQQTPGQGLQFLFEYFSETQRNKGNFPGRFSGRQFSNSRSEMNVSTLELGDSALYLCASSPLPAGGKDEQFFGPGTRLTVL.

This clonotype was observed at least ten times. The rearrangement uses TRBV6-1 and TRBJ2-3, with D uncertain. The length of the CDR3 is 11 residues. In germline, CDR1 is MNHNS, CDR2 SASEGT. The ends were cut back, 6 bases at V and 5 bases at J, with 6 bases in the middle. CDR3: CASREIDTQYF. CDR3 DNA: TGTGCCAGCAGGGAAATAGATACGCAGTATTTT.

This clonotype was observed at least ten times. The J gene is TRBJ2-3, the V gene TRBV28; 8 bases are a match to TRBD2. There are 16 residues in the CDR3. J lost 3 bases, V lost 5 bases, and 10 bases had no gene match. Germline V gene data show CDR1 as MDHEN and CDR2 as SYDVKM. The CDR3 DNA sequence: TGTGCCAGCAGTCTCTATACGGGGGGGCTAACAGATACGCAGTATTTT. As protein: CASSLYTGGLTDTQYF.

On this clonotype: A single base separates this from a much larger clone, so it may be a read error. The chain is built from TRBV6-2 or TRBV6-3 and TRBJ2-7, with D tentatively TRBD1 (5 bases). The ends were cut back, 7 bases at V and 2 bases at J, with 9 bases in the middle. Germline V lookup: CDR1 MNHEY, CDR2 SVGEGT. The CDR3 is 12 residues long. DNA of the CDR3: TGTGCCAGCAAGCAGGGAACCTACGAGCAGTACTTC. This translates into CASKQGTYEQYF.

In this sample, this clonotype turned up many times. The genes are TRBV28 and TRBJ2-1, with 7 nucleotides matching TRBD1. The V gene end was trimmed by 8 bases and the J gene end by 3 bases; junction bases not matched to a gene: 7. CDR1 is MDHEN, CDR2 SYDVKM, per germline. CDR3 size: 14 residues. The CDR3 sequence: CASGWGQSYNEQFF. The CDR3 coding sequence is TGTGCCAGCGGCTGGGGACAGAGCTACAATGAGCAGTTCTTC. The whole variable domain, filled in from reference TRBV28 and TRBJ2-1, reads DVKVTQSSRYLVKRTGEKVFLECVQDMDHENMFWYRQDPGLGLRLIYFSYDVKMKEKGDIPEGYSVSREKKERFSLILESASTNQTSMYLCASGWGQSYNEQFFGPGTRLTVL.

For the CDR3, the DNA is TGCGCCAGCAGCCGCGGACAGGGAGGACTTAATGAAAAACTGTTTTTT. Residues: CASSRGQGGLNEKLFF. This sequence joins TRBV5-1 and TRBJ1-4; 8 nucleotides line up with TRBD1. The CDR3 extends over 16 amino acids. After removal of 4 bases from V and 4 bases from J, the junction contained 9 bases not matched to a gene. Germline V gene data show CDR1 as SGHRS and CDR2 as YFSETQ.